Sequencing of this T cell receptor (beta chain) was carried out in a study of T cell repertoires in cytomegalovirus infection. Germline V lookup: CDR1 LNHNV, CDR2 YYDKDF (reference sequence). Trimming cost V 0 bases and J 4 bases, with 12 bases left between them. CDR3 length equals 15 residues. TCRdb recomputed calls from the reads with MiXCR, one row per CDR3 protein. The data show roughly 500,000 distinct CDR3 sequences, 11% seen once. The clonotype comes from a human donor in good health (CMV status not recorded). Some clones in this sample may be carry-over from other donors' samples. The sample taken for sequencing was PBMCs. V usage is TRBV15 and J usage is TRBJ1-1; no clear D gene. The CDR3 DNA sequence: TGTGCCACCAGCAGAGATAATAAGGGCGGCACTGAAGCTTTCTTT. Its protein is CATSRDNKGGTEAFF.